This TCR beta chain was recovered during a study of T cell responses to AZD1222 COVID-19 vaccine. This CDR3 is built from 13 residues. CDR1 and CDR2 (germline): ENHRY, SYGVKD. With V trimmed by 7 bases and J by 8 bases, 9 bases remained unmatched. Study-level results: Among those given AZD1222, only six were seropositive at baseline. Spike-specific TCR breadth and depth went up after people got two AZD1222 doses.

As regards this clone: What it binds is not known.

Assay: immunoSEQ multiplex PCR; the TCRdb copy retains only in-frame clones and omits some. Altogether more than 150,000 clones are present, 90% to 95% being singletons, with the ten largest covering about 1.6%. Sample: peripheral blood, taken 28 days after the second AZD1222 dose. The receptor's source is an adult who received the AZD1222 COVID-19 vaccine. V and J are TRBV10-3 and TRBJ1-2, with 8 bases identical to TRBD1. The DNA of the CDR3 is TGTGCCATCAACGCAGGGGGCGCGGGGGGCTACACCTTC. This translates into CAINAGGAGGYTF.